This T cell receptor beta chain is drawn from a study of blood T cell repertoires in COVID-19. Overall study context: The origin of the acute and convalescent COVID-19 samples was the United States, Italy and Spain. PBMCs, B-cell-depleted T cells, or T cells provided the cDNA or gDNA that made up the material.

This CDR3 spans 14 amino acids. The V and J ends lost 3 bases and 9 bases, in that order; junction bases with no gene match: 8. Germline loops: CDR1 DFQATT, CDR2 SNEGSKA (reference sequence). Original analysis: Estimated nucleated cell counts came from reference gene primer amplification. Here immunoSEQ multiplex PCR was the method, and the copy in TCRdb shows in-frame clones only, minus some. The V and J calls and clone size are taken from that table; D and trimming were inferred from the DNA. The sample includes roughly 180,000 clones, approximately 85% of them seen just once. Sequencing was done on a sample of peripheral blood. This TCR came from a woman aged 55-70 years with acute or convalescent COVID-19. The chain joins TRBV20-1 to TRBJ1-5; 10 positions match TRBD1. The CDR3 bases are TGCAGTGCTAGTCTAGGGGACAGGGGTGCGCCCCAGCATTTT. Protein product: CSASLGDRGAPQHF.